Detailed here is one T cell receptor (beta chain). This specimen includes other DNA sequences encoding the same CDR3. This entry belongs to a study of blood T cell repertoires in COVID-19. Study-level background: Sites across the United States, Italy and Spain contributed samples from acute and convalescent COVID-19. In each case, the material was cDNA or gDNA derived from T cells, B-cell-depleted T cells, or PBMCs.

Authors' methods: Amplification from reference gene primers served as the basis for estimated nucleated cell counts. Measured with immunoSEQ multiplex PCR; TCRdb has only the in-frame clones, and not every one. The DNA was the basis for D and trimming; V, J and clone size are from that table. The profile shows hundreds of thousands of clones, approximately 83% of them singletons. The sequenced material came from peripheral blood. The receptor's source is a woman aged 40 to 50 with active or convalescent COVID-19.

CDR3 residues: CASSLAGGDYGYTF. In nucleotides, the CDR3 is TGCGCCAGCAGCTTGGCAGGAGGGGACTATGGCTACACCTTC. The chain uses TRBV5-1 and TRBJ1-2; a possible D gene is TRBD1 (5 bases). Per the germline V gene, CDR1 is SGHRS and CDR2 is YFSETQ. This CDR3 is 14 amino acids long. V was clipped by 0 bases and J by 3 bases, with 9 bases between them.